The present T cell receptor (beta chain) was sequenced within a study of CD8 T cells in ankylosing spondylitis. Broader study findings: It was reported that disease-linked clones were significantly enriched in matched ankylosing spondylitis synovial fluid. Past research had described some motif variants in reactive arthritis synovial fluid and blood. Researchers report that disease-linked clones proved CD8+ and relatively rare in peripheral blood. Eight or nine highly homologous variants made up a TCR beta motif that seemed to typify ankylosing spondylitis blood.

In the case of this clonotype: Its antigen is currently unknown. The junction and the germline gene differ at one end; a read error may be behind it.

This CDR3 comprises 16 residues. Germline V gene lookup returns CDR1 LGHNA and CDR2 YNFKEQ. TCRdb reanalysed the 5' RACE reads using MiXCR and keeps one entry per CDR3 protein. The sample yields 250,000 to 350,000 distinct CDR3 sequences, around 21% seen once. The V and J genes are TRBV4-2 and TRBJ2-1; D is perhaps TRBD1 (6 bases). The sequenced sample consisted of blood, either unsorted or a sorted T cell fraction (not recorded which). The TCR sequence derives from a female donor with ankylosing spondylitis or in good health (not recorded which). The CDR3 DNA follows: TGTGACAGCAGCCAACTACAGGGAATCTCCTACAATGAGCAGTTCTTC. It codes for CDSSQLQGISYNEQFF.